The 20 T cell receptor beta chains below come from one sample, sequenced in a study of blood T cells in healthy people across ages. With a J-beta primer mix and a sample-barcoded 5' primer, a second PCR ran about 7 to 11 cycles. A single record per CDR3 protein comes from TCRdb applying MiXCR to the 5' RACE reads. Of around 650,000 distinct CDR3 sequences listed, approximately 29% are singletons. The source material was blood. The receptor set was obtained from a woman of 80 years or more in good health.

There are a few counts of this clonotype. V usage is TRBV3-1 and J usage is TRBJ2-5; 16 bases match TRBD2. The CDR3 is made up of 17 amino acids. V gave up 4 bases and J gave up 4 bases; unmatched junction bases: 6. The germline V gene has CDR1 LGHDT and CDR2 YNNKEL (reference sequence). The CDR3 region is CASSRGLAGGRGETQYF. The CDR3 DNA reads TGTGCCAGCAGCCGGGGACTAGCGGGGGGGCGGGGAGAGACCCAGTACTTC.

The J gene is TRBJ1-2, the V gene TRBV25-1; D unclear. The V gene lost 1 base and the J gene lost 6 bases, with 9 bases spanning the gap. Germline V CDR1 and CDR2: MGHDK, SYGVNS. The CDR3 totals 13 residues. CDR3 sequence: CASSEFASHGYTF. As DNA, the CDR3 is TGTGCCAGCAGTGAATTTGCATCGCATGGCTACACCTTC.

In regard to this clonotype: A much larger clone lies one base from this, so it may be a read error. CDR3 nucleotide sequence: TGTGCCAGCAGTCGAACTAGCGGGGGGAGAGGTGAGCAGTACTTC. It specifies CASSRTSGGRGEQYF. The chain employs TRBV6-5 and TRBJ2-5; 12 bases fit TRBD2. Germline V gives CDR1 MNHEY, CDR2 SVGAGI. V was pared by 5 bases and J by 11 bases, with 12 bases of the junction left unmatched. This CDR3 is 15 amino acids long.

This sequence joins TRBV10-3 and TRBJ2-2; possible D gene TRBD2, 6 bases. Deletions cut 2 bases from V and 4 bases from J, with 8 bases between. Germline V CDR1 and CDR2: ENHRY, SYGVKD. This CDR3 spans 14 amino acids. CDR3 in amino acids: CAISEGGGTGELFF. The CDR3 nucleotides are TGTGCCATCAGTGAGGGGGGAGGCACCGGGGAGCTGTTTTTT.

This clonotype was observed many times. The rearrangement links TRBV20-1 to TRBJ2-3; unclear D gene. V was trimmed by 1 base and J by 6 bases, leaving 8 bases between them. This CDR3 is built from 12 residues. Germline values: CDR1 DFQATT, CDR2 SNEGSKA (reference sequence). In DNA, the CDR3 is TGCAGTGCTAGAGCACCTATGGATACGCAGTATTTT. This translates into CSARAPMDTQYF.

V gene TRBV10-3 combines with J gene TRBJ2-1; 12 positions agree with TRBD2. The CDR3 consists of 15 residues. Germline values: CDR1 ENHRY, CDR2 SYGVKD. Trimming at V came to 0 bases and at J to 13 bases, leaving 7 bases not matched to a gene. The chain's CDR3 is CAISESLKLAGGQFF. CDR3 sequence (DNA): TGTGCCATCAGTGAGTCTTTGAAACTAGCGGGAGGCCAGTTCTTC.

V usage is TRBV20-1 and J usage is TRBJ1-6; TRBD1 aligns across 12 bases. Germline CDR1 is DFQATT and CDR2 is SNEGSKA (reference sequence). This CDR3 comprises 15 residues. V shed 7 bases and J 10 bases; nucleotides not matched to a gene: 11. The CDR3 loop reads CSVGGQGAWRSPLHF. DNA of the CDR3: TGCAGTGTTGGGGGACAGGGGGCTTGGCGGTCACCCCTCCACTTT.

This clonotype was recorded a few times. This rearrangement joins TRBV7-9 to TRBJ2-3; 7 positions agree with TRBD2. Germline V CDR1 and CDR2: SEHNR, FQNEAQ (reference sequence). V shed 5 bases and J 11 bases; nucleotides not matched to a gene: 7. The CDR3 sequence is 12 residues long. The CDR3 sequence: CASSDGPGGQYF. In nucleotides, the CDR3 is TGTGCCAGCAGCGACGGGCCGGGGGGGCAGTATTTT.

This sequence joins TRBV4-3 and TRBJ2-5; 10 bases map to TRBD1. Germline CDR1 reads LGHNA; CDR2 reads YSLEER. CDR3 length: 16 amino acids. Germline trimming cut 0 bases from V and 5 bases from J; bases unmatched to any gene: 6. The CDR3 loop reads CASSQDLGQGRETQYF. As DNA, the CDR3 is TGCGCCAGCAGCCAAGATTTGGGACAGGGGAGGGAGACCCAGTACTTC.

This clonotype was seen a handful of times. This may be a read error: a much more frequent sequence differs by one nucleotide. The chain combines TRBV11-2 with TRBJ2-1; D remains unclear. Matching the DNA end better, TRBJ2-7 makes the J call doubtful. The germline gives CDR1 SGHAT, CDR2 FQNNGV. This CDR3 contains 14 residues. The CDR3 region is CASSLSNGYNEQYF. The DNA for the CDR3 is TGTGCCAGCAGCCTGTCCAACGGCTACAATGAGCAGTACTTC.

At least ten counts were recorded for this clonotype. The chain is built from TRBV12-3 or TRBV12-4 and TRBJ1-1; 11 bases match TRBD1. The CDR3 extends over 15 amino acids. V was pared by 2 bases and J by 3 bases, with 2 bases of the junction left unmatched. CDR3 residues: CASSLRDRGDTEAFF. DNA for the CDR3: TGTGCCAGCAGTTTAAGGGACAGGGGGGACACTGAAGCTTTCTTT.

In its sample, this clonotype was seen many times. A single base separates this from a much larger clone, so it may be a read error. The chain links TRBV7-2 to TRBJ1-2; possibly TRBD1 for D (6 bases). In germline, CDR1 is SGHTA, CDR2 FQGNSA. The CDR3 is 14 residues long. CDR3 in amino acids: CASSPEGGRNGCTF. In DNA form, the CDR3 reads TGTGCCAGCAGCCCAGAAGGGGGAAGGAATGGCTGCACCTTC.

This clonotype was detected a few times. V and J are TRBV20-1 and TRBJ2-7; D possibly matches TRBD1 or TRBD2 (6 bases each). This CDR3 comprises 12 residues. Trimming took off 3 bases at V and 4 bases at J, with 10 bases between the two ends. The germline CDR1 and CDR2 sequences are DFQATT and SNEGSKA (reference sequence). The CDR3 loop reads CSAREGEYEQYF. The CDR3 bases are TGCAGTGCTAGGGAGGGGGAATACGAGCAGTACTTC.

This clonotype was found many times. The J gene is TRBJ1-1, the V gene TRBV6-1; D unclear. Trimming took 10 bases from V and 3 from J, leaving 12 bases between them. This CDR3 contains 12 residues. Germline V gives CDR1 MNHNS, CDR2 SASEGT. Here the CDR3 reads CATNRGDTEAFF. Written as DNA, the CDR3 is TGTGCCACAAACCGCGGAGACACTGAAGCTTTCTTT.

As regards this clonotype: With a much larger clone just one base away, this may be a read error. The chain joins TRBV10-3 to TRBJ1-1; 7 nucleotides match TRBD1. The CDR3 contains 14 residues. V was pared by 1 base and J by 4 bases, with 3 bases of the junction left unmatched. CDR1 is ENHRY, CDR2 SYGVKD, per germline. CDR3 coding DNA: TGTGCCATCAGTGAGTTGACAGGGAGCACTGAAGCTTTCTTT. This encodes CAISELTGSTEAFF.

Of note for this clonotype: A much larger clone sits a single nucleotide away, making a read error possible. The J gene is TRBJ1-2, the V gene TRBV10-2, with unresolved D. The CDR3 loop spans 12 amino acids. CDR1 and CDR2 from the germline V gene are WSHSY and SAAADI. The CDR3 protein is CASGEVGRGYTF. CDR3 bases: TGCGCCAGCGGTGAAGTGGGTCGGGGCTACACCTTC.

This clonotype appeared a few times. This may stem from a read error, because a much larger clone lies one nucleotide away. The rearrangement joins TRBV28 to TRBJ1-2, with 8 bases aligning to TRBD1. CDR3 length equals 15 residues. Trimming at V came to 5 bases and at J to 4 bases, leaving 9 bases not matched to a gene. CDR1 and CDR2 (germline): MDHEN, SYDVKM. The CDR3 here is CASSLRDRSCYGYTF. CDR3 nucleotide sequence: TGTGCCAGCAGTCTCCGGGACAGGAGCTGCTATGGCTACACCTTC.

This sequence joins TRBV4-2 and TRBJ2-1, with a possible D match to TRBD2 (7 bases). The tail of the sequence fits TRBJ2-7 better, so the J call may be wrong. This CDR3 is 18 amino acids long. Germline assignment: CDR1 LGHNA and CDR2 YNFKEQ. The CDR3 reads CASSQNLRGGGRSYEQYF. The CDR3 nucleotides read TGTGCCAGCAGCCAAAACCTTCGTGGGGGGGGCCGATCTTACGAGCAGTACTTC.

In its sample, this clonotype was seen many times. The rearrangement links TRBV18 to TRBJ1-5, with a possible D match to TRBD1 (6 bases). V lost 8 bases to trimming and J lost 4 bases, with 15 bases between them. The CDR3 length is 14 residues. Looked up from germline, CDR1 is KGHSH and CDR2 is LQKENI. The CDR3 DNA follows: TGTGCCAGCGGGATGGACAGCTCGAATCAGCCCCAGCATTTT. Residues: CASGMDSSNQPQHF.

V and J are TRBV10-3 and TRBJ2-4; D might be TRBD2 (5 bases). The J call is uncertain, as TRBJ2-7 better fits the DNA end. Germline CDR1 ENHRY, CDR2 SYGVKD. This CDR3 comprises 14 residues. CDR3 coding DNA: TGTGCCATCAGTTCCACTAGTGCCCACTACGAGCAGTACTTC. As protein: CAISSTSAHYEQYF.